These 25 T cell receptor beta chains came from one sample sequenced in a study of T cell responses to AZD1222 COVID-19 vaccine. TCRdb's table, derived via immunoSEQ multiplex PCR, lists solely in-frame clones and lacks some. The table has 60,000 to 85,000 clones, around 90% seen once. The specimen comprised peripheral blood, sampled 28 days after the second dose of the MenACWY control vaccine. These TCRs come from an adult who received the MenACWY meningococcal vaccine as a control.

The J gene is TRBJ2-2, the V gene TRBV28, with 9 bases aligning to TRBD2. Looked up from germline, CDR1 is MDHEN and CDR2 is SYDVKM. J lost 7 bases, V lost 5 bases, and 20 bases had no gene match. The CDR3 has 19 amino acids. The CDR3 nucleotides are TGTGCCAGCAGTACCCCTGTTCTAGCGGGACCTCTGGCGGGCGGGGAGCTGTTTTTT. Translated, it gives CASSTPVLAGPLAGGELFF. Together with reference TRBV28 and TRBJ2-2, the CDR3 gives the full variable domain: DVKVTQSSRYLVKRTGEKVFLECVQDMDHENMFWYRQDPGLGLRLIYFSYDVKMKEKGDIPEGYSVSREKKERFSLILESASTNQTSMYLCASSTPVLAGPLAGGELFFGEGSRLTVL.

The chain links TRBV28 to TRBJ1-6; D perhaps matches TRBD1 (5 bases). Germline V CDR1 and CDR2: MDHEN, SYDVKM. The V end was cut by 6 bases, the J end by 13 bases, with 19 bases between. The length of the CDR3 is 14 residues. CDR3 in DNA: TGTGCCAGCAGCCCCGGCGGGGGACCTGGGCCCCTCCACTTT. As protein: CASSPGGGPGPLHF.

This chain joins TRBV29-1 and TRBJ2-3; TRBD1 aligns across 9 bases. The CDR3 has 17 residues. Germline CDR1 reads SQVTM; CDR2 reads ANQGSEA. After removal of 1 base from V and 2 bases from J, the junction contained 10 bases not matched to a gene. The CDR3 is CSVEGWGDRANTDTQYF. The CDR3 DNA reads TGCAGCGTTGAAGGATGGGGGGACAGGGCCAACACAGATACGCAGTATTTT.

As regards this clone: The sample has other DNA sequences that encode this CDR3 too. J is TRBJ2-4 and V is TRBV19; TRBD1 might be the D (6 bases). V was pared by 4 bases and J by 1 base, with 8 bases between. Germline V lookup: CDR1 LNHDA, CDR2 SQIVND (reference sequence). This CDR3 has 14 amino acids. The CDR3 DNA reads TGTGCCAGTAGTAATCAGGGGGCCAAAAACATTCAGTACTTC. Translating it yields CASSNQGAKNIQYF.

This sequence joins TRBV7-2 and TRBJ2-7; D uncertain. V was pared by 3 bases and J by 5 bases, with 11 bases between. There are 13 residues in the CDR3. Germline assignment: CDR1 SGHTA and CDR2 FQGNSA. The CDR3 protein is CASSFVGLNEQYF. The CDR3 bases are TGTGCCAGCAGCTTCGTGGGATTAAACGAGCAGTACTTC.

The rearrangement joins TRBV7-2 to TRBJ2-1, with a tentative D call TRBD1 (6 bases). The CDR3 covers 14 residues. Trimming left V 4 bases short and J 10 bases short, with 17 bases between. CDR1 SGHTA and CDR2 FQGNSA come from the germline V gene. In nucleotides, the CDR3 is TGTGCCAGCAGCTCGGGGCTGTCAAGGGGGGAGCAGTTCTTC. This translates into CASSSGLSRGEQFF.

This chain uses TRBV7-9 with TRBJ1-2, with D unclear. The CDR3 spans 14 residues. Looked up from germline, CDR1 is SEHNR and CDR2 is FQNEAQ (reference sequence). Trimming shortened V by 2 bases and J by 4 bases, and 11 bases separated the two germline ends. The CDR3 nucleotides are TGTGCCAGCAGCTTATTTGGGCAGGCCTATGGCTACACCTTC. Translation: CASSLFGQAYGYTF.

The V gene is TRBV7-2, the J gene TRBJ1-5; D unresolved. Per the germline V gene, CDR1 is SGHTA and CDR2 is FQGNSA. The CDR3 covers 15 residues. V was shortened by 1 base and J by 0 bases, with 7 bases between the two germline ends. CDR3 nucleotide sequence: TGTGCCAGCAGCTTAGGAGGCGTTAGCAATCAGCCCCAGCATTTT. Protein: CASSLGGVSNQPQHF.

V and J are TRBV7-8 and TRBJ1-2; D is possibly TRBD1 (6 bases). The CDR3 is 14 amino acids. Germline V gene lookup returns CDR1 SGHVS and CDR2 FQNEAQ. Between the trimmed V and J ends, which lost 3 bases and 5 bases, there was a span of 13 bases. The CDR3 DNA follows: TGTGCCAGCAGCTTCGCAGGGGAGGATTATGGCTACACCTTC. This sequence encodes CASSFAGEDYGYTF.

The V and J genes are TRBV4-1 and TRBJ1-4, with unresolved D. This CDR3 has 14 residues. Germline CDR1 reads MGHRA; CDR2 reads YSYEKL. The germline V and J ends were trimmed by 4 bases and 3 bases, with 9 bases remaining between them. CDR3 in DNA: TGCGCCAGCAGCCCGAGGACCCCTAATGAAAAACTGTTTTTT. Its protein product is CASSPRTPNEKLFF.

The V and J genes are TRBV4-1 and TRBJ1-2; the D is unclear. V was trimmed by 4 bases and J by 4 bases, leaving 25 bases between them. Germline V CDR1 and CDR2: MGHRA, YSYEKL. This CDR3 has 18 residues. CDR3 DNA sequence: TGCGCCAGCAGCCCCGAAGACAACCCGAATCTCCAACCCTATGGCTACACCTTC. Its protein is CASSPEDNPNLQPYGYTF.

The CDR3 DNA reads as TGTGCCAGCAGGGGGGGTAATGAAAAACTGTTTTTT. Translated: CASRGGNEKLFF. The rearrangement joins TRBV28 to TRBJ1-4; D is possibly TRBD1 (5 bases). The CDR3 is 12 residues long. Per germline, CDR1 MDHEN and CDR2 SYDVKM. V was trimmed by 6 bases and J by 4 bases, leaving 6 bases between them.

The chain recombines TRBV28 with TRBJ2-3; D is unclear. Germline CDR1 is MDHEN and CDR2 is SYDVKM. V was clipped by 1 base and J by 0 bases, with 5 bases between them. This CDR3 spans 14 amino acids. The CDR3 nucleotides are TGTGCCAGCAGTTTATACTCCAGCACAGATACGCAGTATTTT. Its protein product is CASSLYSSTDTQYF.

The rearrangement joins TRBV7-2 to TRBJ1-1, with 9 bases fitting TRBD1. J was trimmed by 10 bases and V by 0 bases; bases with no gene match: 12. The CDR3 sequence is 16 residues long. Germline CDR1 reads SGHTA; CDR2 reads FQGNSA. The CDR3 sequence is CASSLAPGTGSLGAFF. For the CDR3, the DNA is TGTGCCAGCAGCTTAGCGCCCGGGACAGGGTCCTTAGGAGCTTTCTTT.

CDR3 bases: TGTGCCAGCAGCCATGGACAGGTTGTGGGTAATCAGCCCCAGCATTTT. As protein: CASSHGQVVGNQPQHF. The chain is built from TRBV4-2 and TRBJ1-5; TRBD1 aligns across 7 bases. This CDR3 is built from 16 residues. The germline V gene has CDR1 LGHNA and CDR2 YNFKEQ. The ends lost 3 bases at V and 4 bases at J; junction bases unmatched: 9.

The chain joins TRBV28 to TRBJ2-7; D call uncertain. Germline loops: CDR1 MDHEN, CDR2 SYDVKM. The CDR3 runs 16 residues. V was clipped by 1 base and J by 0 bases, with 13 bases between them. The CDR3 loop reads CASSLLSKTLSYEQYF. The CDR3 DNA reads TGTGCCAGCAGTTTATTGAGCAAAACCCTCTCCTACGAGCAGTACTTC.

This rearrangement joins TRBV6-5 to TRBJ1-1, with 8 bases that match TRBD1. The CDR3 covers 13 residues. Germline trimming cut 6 bases from V and 9 bases from J; bases unmatched to any gene: 9. Germline V gene sequence: CDR1 MNHEY, CDR2 SVGAGI. CDR3 coding DNA: TGTGCCAGCAGAGCGACAGGGGAGGAGAAAGCTTTCTTT. It encodes CASRATGEEKAFF.

The chain carries TRBV19 and TRBJ1-1; 11 bases fit TRBD1. The V gene's germline CDR1 is LNHDA and CDR2 SQIVND (reference sequence). After removal of 8 bases from V and 10 bases from J, the junction contained 6 bases not matched to a gene. This CDR3 has 12 residues. The CDR3 reads CASSEGQGGAFF. The CDR3 DNA reads TGTGCCAGTTCGGAGGGACAGGGGGGAGCTTTCTTT.

By frequency in the sample, this clone is medium-sized (0.01 to 0.1%). The rearrangement uses TRBV28 and TRBJ1-2; no firm D call. The CDR3 is 13 residues long. The germline V and J ends were trimmed by 6 bases and 7 bases, with 15 bases remaining between them. Germline lookup yields CDR1 MDHEN and CDR2 SYDVKM. In nucleotides, the CDR3 is TGTGCCAGCAGCCCCGTAATCGGGCCTGGCTACACCTTC. This encodes CASSPVIGPGYTF.

The chain employs TRBV9 and TRBJ1-2; D unclear. CDR1 and CDR2 from the germline V gene are SGDLS and YYNGEE. Trimming stripped 4 bases from V and 8 bases from J, with 21 bases between. The CDR3 length is 15 residues. The CDR3 region is CASSLSGGVSNGYTF. In DNA form, the CDR3 reads TGTGCCAGCAGCTTGAGTGGCGGAGTGAGCAACGGCTACACCTTC.

The chain couples TRBV10-3 to TRBJ1-2; TRBD1 aligns across 9 bases. Germline V gene data show CDR1 as ENHRY and CDR2 as SYGVKD. There are 14 residues in the CDR3. After removal of 6 bases from V and 1 base from J, the junction contained 3 bases not matched to a gene. CDR3 in amino acids: CAIRDRGLNYGYTF. DNA for the CDR3: TGTGCCATCAGGGACAGGGGCCTTAACTATGGCTACACCTTC.

This clone was found once. The chain carries TRBV4-2 and TRBJ1-3; D remains unclear. The ends were cut back, 6 bases at V and 0 bases at J, with 9 bases in the middle. The CDR3 has 14 amino acids. From germline, CDR1 is LGHNA and CDR2 YNFKEQ. The chain's CDR3 is CASRPVGSGNTIYF. The CDR3 bases are TGTGCCAGCAGACCTGTTGGCTCTGGAAACACCATATATTTT.

The J gene is TRBJ1-4, the V gene TRBV28, with D unresolved. Germline lookup yields CDR1 MDHEN and CDR2 SYDVKM. Trimming took off 2 bases at V and 10 bases at J, with 5 bases between the two ends. The CDR3 is 11 residues long. CDR3 in amino acids: CASSLEGKLFF. DNA of the CDR3: TGTGCCAGCAGTTTAGAGGGAAAACTGTTTTTT.

There are a few counts of this clone. The chain employs TRBV25-1 and TRBJ2-7; maybe TRBD2 (6 bases). Trimming shortened V by 4 bases and J by 5 bases, and 18 bases separated the two germline ends. The CDR3 extends over 15 amino acids. Germline assignment: CDR1 MGHDK and CDR2 SYGVNS. The CDR3: CASSVSAGINHEQYF. DNA of the CDR3: TGTGCCAGCAGTGTCTCAGCGGGTATCAACCACGAGCAGTACTTC.

This sequence joins TRBV5-1 and TRBJ2-2; D remains ambiguous. The germline CDR1 and CDR2 sequences are SGHRS and YFSETQ. CDR3 length: 15 residues. The ends were cut back, 1 base at V and 3 bases at J, with 10 bases in the middle. As DNA, the CDR3 is TGCGCCAGCAGCTTGTCCAGGCAGGACACCGGGGAGCTGTTTTTT. Its translation: CASSLSRQDTGELFF.